The clone carrying this T cell receptor beta chain was seen just once. Its antigen is not known. This sample is part of a study of OX40 agonist ivuxolimab in advanced cancers. The germline V gene has CDR1 SGHKS and CDR2 YYEKEE (reference sequence). J was trimmed by 11 bases and V by 4 bases; bases with no gene match: 8. The CDR3 extends over 12 amino acids. Profiled with immunoSEQ multiplex PCR; TCRdb holds only in-frame clones, not every one. There are roughly 50,000 clones in the sample; roughly 81% occur only once, and 1% to 1.5% lies in the top ten. Whole-study findings and limits: Among the least clonally expanded were partial responders at 0.1-3.0 mg/kg.

Blood got drawn at baseline, again on cycle 4 day 1, and then on cycle 7 day 1. The clonotype originates from an adult with an advanced solid tumor such as melanoma, head and neck, liver or kidney cancer. The source material was CD4+ or CD8+ T cells sorted from blood, sampled in a trial of the OX40 agonist ivuxolimab. This chain joins TRBV5-5 and TRBJ1-1; 7 bases are shared with TRBD1. CDR3 in DNA: TGTGCCAGCAGCCTGATGACAGGGTCGGCTTTCTTT. Amino acid sequence: CASSLMTGSAFF.